A single T cell receptor (beta chain) is shown here with its context. Its antigen is unidentified. The table came from immunoSEQ multiplex PCR; TCRdb's copy has only in-frame clones and leaves some out. This table has some 120,000 clones, roughly 89% appearing once. Time point specified: peripheral blood 6 weeks after treatment start. It was locally advanced or metastatic urothelial carcinoma that patients had. CDR1 and CDR2 (germline): KGHSH, LQKENI. The CDR3 spans 16 residues. The V and J ends lost 2 bases and 5 bases, in that order; junction bases with no gene match: 9. This sample was taken from a study of PD-L1 blockade in urothelial cancer. Looking at the study overall: In 2014, patients got going on atezolizumab, taking 1,200 mg intravenously every 3 weeks. Males with bladder-origin urothelial cancer made up about 85% of the roughly 29 patients. Study results and limitations: Tumor-associated clones in the blood of durable-benefit patients grew more at 3 weeks.

The material was PBMCs, obtained around atezolizumab (anti-PD-L1) treatment. The receptor's source is a man aged 60 to 75 with urothelial cancer. V and J are TRBV18 and TRBJ2-5; TRBD1 matches at 9 bases. For the CDR3, the DNA is TGTGCCAGCTCACCAGTACCGGGACAGGGAGGGGAGACCCAGTACTTC. This codes for CASSPVPGQGGETQYF. The full variable domain, rest sourced from reference TRBV18 and TRBJ2-5, is NAGVMQNPRHLVRRRGQEARLRCSPMKGHSHVYWYRQLPEEGLKFMVYLQKENIIDESGMPKERFSAEFPKEGPSILRIQQVVRGDSAAYFCASSPVPGQGGETQYFGPGTRLLVL.